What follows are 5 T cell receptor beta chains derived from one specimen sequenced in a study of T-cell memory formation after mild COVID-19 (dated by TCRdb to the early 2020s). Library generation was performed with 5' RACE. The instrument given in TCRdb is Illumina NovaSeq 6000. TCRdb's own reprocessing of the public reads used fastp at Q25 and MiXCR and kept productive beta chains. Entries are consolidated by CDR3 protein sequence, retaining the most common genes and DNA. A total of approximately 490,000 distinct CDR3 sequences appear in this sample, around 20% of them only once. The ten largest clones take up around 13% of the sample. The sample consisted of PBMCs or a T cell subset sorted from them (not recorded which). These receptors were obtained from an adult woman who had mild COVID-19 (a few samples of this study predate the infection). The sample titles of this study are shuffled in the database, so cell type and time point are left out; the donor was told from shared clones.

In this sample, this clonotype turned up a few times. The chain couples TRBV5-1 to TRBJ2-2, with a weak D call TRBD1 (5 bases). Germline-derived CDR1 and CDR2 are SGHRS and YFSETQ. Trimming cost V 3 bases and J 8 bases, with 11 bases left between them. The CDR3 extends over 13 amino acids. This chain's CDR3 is CASSSQGVGELFF. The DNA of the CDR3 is TGCGCCAGCAGCTCTCAGGGCGTGGGGGAGCTGTTTTTT.

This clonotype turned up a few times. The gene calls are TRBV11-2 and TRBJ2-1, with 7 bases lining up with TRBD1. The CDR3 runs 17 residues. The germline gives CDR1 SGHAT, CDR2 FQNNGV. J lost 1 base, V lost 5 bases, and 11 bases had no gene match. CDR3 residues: CASSPRGTALSYNEQFF. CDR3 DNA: TGTGCCAGCAGCCCCAGGGGGACAGCCCTTTCCTACAATGAGCAGTTCTTC.

The CDR3 nucleotides are TGTGCCAGCAGCCTACAGTGGGGAGGCACAGATACGCAGTATTTT. Amino acid sequence: CASSLQWGGTDTQYF. The V call is TRBV4-2, the J call TRBJ2-3; possibly TRBD2 for D (5 bases). V was pared by 4 bases and J by 1 base, with 12 bases between. The germline V gene has CDR1 LGHNA and CDR2 YNFKEQ. The CDR3 length is 15 residues.

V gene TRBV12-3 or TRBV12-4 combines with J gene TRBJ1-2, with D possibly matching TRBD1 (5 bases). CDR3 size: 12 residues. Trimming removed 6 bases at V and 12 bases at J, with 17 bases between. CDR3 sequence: CASSDSMWGDTF. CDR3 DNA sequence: TGTGCCAGCAGCGATAGCATGTGGGGGGACACCTTC.

The CDR3: CSAVRFGELFF. The CDR3, as DNA: TGCAGTGCTGTCCGTTTCGGGGAGCTGTTTTTT. The chain joins TRBV20-1 to TRBJ2-2; the D is unclear. V gave up 5 bases and J gave up 7 bases, with 8 bases separating them. Germline V CDR1 and CDR2: DFQATT, SNEGSKA (reference sequence). The length of the CDR3 is 11 residues.